These 11 T cell receptor beta chains came from one sample sequenced in a study of post-analysis software for immune sequencing data (dated by TCRdb to the mid-2010s). The investigation overall reported the following: Roughly 5 TRBV segments, including TRBV5-6, TRBV5-1 and TRBV20-1, were significantly more frequent in patients than controls.

Library generation was performed with PCR. Data came from an Illumina HiSeq 2500. To reduce PCR and sequencing biases, unique molecular identifiers were built into the TCR beta cDNA libraries. TCRdb passed the public sequencing reads through fastp at Q25 and MiXCR, retaining productive beta sequences. Identical CDR3 proteins give one entry, which carries the most common genes and DNA. This sample lists approximately 660,000 distinct CDR3 sequences; about 60% were detected once. The ten largest account for over 9% of the sample. These TCRs are of unknown antigen specificity. What was sequenced was blood. The origin of the receptors is a girl aged 2 to 9 with multiple sclerosis.

The J gene is TRBJ2-1, the V gene TRBV7-9; D gene ambiguous. CDR3 size: 16 residues. Germline values: CDR1 SEHNR, CDR2 FQNEAQ (reference sequence). The V gene lost 2 bases and the J gene lost 0 bases, with 11 bases spanning the gap. The CDR3 nucleotides read TGTGCCAGCAGCTTAAGCTCTTCGAGCTCCTACAATGAGCAGTTCTTC. Amino acids: CASSLSSSSSYNEQFF.

This chain joins TRBV11-1 and TRBJ2-1; TRBD2 matches 9 bases. Trimming removed 0 bases from V and 9 bases from J; junction bases left unmatched: 6. CDR1 and CDR2 from the germline V gene are SGHAT and FQDESV (reference sequence). This CDR3 is built from 15 residues. The CDR3 nucleotides are TGTGCCAGCAGCTTAGCCCGCGGGAGGGTCTCTGAGCAGTTCTTC. Translation: CASSLARGRVSEQFF.

This clonotype was observed a few times. V is TRBV12-3 or TRBV12-4 and J is TRBJ2-3; weak D call: TRBD1 (5 bases). V was cut by 0 bases and J by 1 base, with 8 bases left in between. CDR3 length: 15 amino acids. CDR3 nucleotide sequence: TGTGCCAGCAGTTTAGCGCAAGGGGGCACAGATACGCAGTATTTT. It encodes CASSLAQGGTDTQYF.

This rearrangement joins TRBV2 to TRBJ2-3, with D possibly TRBD2 on 5 matching bases. There are 13 residues in the CDR3. The V and J ends lost 7 bases and 3 bases respectively, with 11 bases between them. Germline V gene data show CDR1 as SNHLY and CDR2 as FYNNEI. The CDR3, as DNA: TGTGCCAGCACGGGGTGGCAGACAGATACGCAGTATTTT. Its translation: CASTGWQTDTQYF.

The chain joins TRBV7-9 to TRBJ1-4; 7 bases agree with TRBD1. With 5 bases clipped from V and 7 bases from J, the junction kept 4 bases outside the gene matches. Germline CDR1 SEHNR, CDR2 FQNEAQ (reference sequence). The CDR3 extends over 13 amino acids. The CDR3 is CASSPKGAEKLFF. The CDR3, as DNA: TGTGCCAGCAGCCCTAAGGGGGCTGAAAAACTGTTTTTT.

The V call is TRBV7-9, the J call TRBJ2-4; the match to TRBD1 covers 9 bases. Germline CDR1 reads SEHNR; CDR2 reads FQNEAQ (reference sequence). The CDR3 consists of 17 residues. Unmatched junction bases numbered 11, after V lost 8 bases and J lost 0 bases. Here the CDR3 DNA reads TGTGCCAGCGGCCGGGACAGGGCATCGGTAGCCAAAAACATTCAGTACTTC. Its translation is CASGRDRASVAKNIQYF.

This clonotype was seen more than once but under ten times. The gene calls are TRBV12-3 or TRBV12-4 and TRBJ2-3, with 7 bases fitting TRBD1. The CDR3 is made up of 13 amino acids. Losses at the gene ends were 8 bases for V and 6 bases for J; bases not matched to a gene: 8. The CDR3 spells CASLQQGVDTQYF. The DNA for the CDR3 is TGTGCCAGCCTGCAGCAGGGGGTGGATACGCAGTATTTT.

The chain carries TRBV12-3 or TRBV12-4 and TRBJ2-5, with a weak D call TRBD1 (6 bases). The CDR3 contains 15 residues. V dropped 4 bases and J dropped 1 base, with 13 bases sitting between them. The CDR3 nucleotides are TGTGCCAGCAGTTCCTCGGACAGACCCCAAGAGACCCAGTACTTC. It codes for CASSSSDRPQETQYF.

This clonotype was observed a handful of times. The J gene is TRBJ1-1, the V gene TRBV7-9; TRBD1 might be the D (5 bases). The V end lost 2 bases, the J end lost 1 base, and 11 bases lay between the germline ends. CDR3 length: 15 residues. Germline lookup yields CDR1 SEHNR and CDR2 FQNEAQ (reference sequence). CDR3 nucleotide sequence: TGTGCCAGCAGCTTATCCGGGGCCTCGAACACTGAAGCTTTCTTT. It specifies CASSLSGASNTEAFF.

This clonotype was observed a single time. The chain is built from TRBV5-6 and TRBJ2-5; TRBD2 matches 9 bases. The better agreement between TRBJ2-7 and the DNA end casts doubt on the J call. CDR1 is SGHDT, CDR2 YYEEEE, per germline. This CDR3 comprises 14 residues. CDR3 coding DNA: TGTGCCAGCAGCCGGGGACTAGCCTTCTACGAGCAGTACTTC. This translates into CASSRGLAFYEQYF.

V and J are TRBV12-3 or TRBV12-4 and TRBJ2-4; 7 bases are shared with TRBD1. The ends lost 5 bases at V and 7 bases at J; junction bases unmatched: 8. The CDR3 loop spans 14 amino acids. Here the CDR3 reads CASSPGQTRNIQYF. CDR3 coding DNA: TGTGCCAGCAGTCCGGGACAGACTCGGAACATTCAGTACTTC.